This T cell receptor beta chain derives from a study of regulatory T cells in long-lasting Graves disease. Findings and limits, study-wide: Persistent patients had a count of shared public clonotypes (under 3,000) that exceeded that of new patients (approximately 920). TCR diversity was lower in persistent Graves' patients (versus newly diagnosed ones).

This clonotype was detected a few times. Antigen unknown. Time point defined: newly diagnosed GD, antithyroid drugs for less than 3 months. Extracted PBMC RNA gave rise to the TCR library. Trimming pared 4 bases from V and 4 bases from J, leaving 14 bases between. The CDR3 has 14 residues. Per germline, CDR1 DFQATT and CDR2 SNEGSKA (reference sequence). Libraries of TCR beta came from iRepertoire HTBI primers plus Arm-PCR of CDR3 regions. TCRdb re-called the multiplex PCR reads through MiXCR, storing one row per CDR3 protein. The table lists hundreds of thousands of distinct CDR3 sequences, approximately 15% of them singletons. The sample was also reused in another study, on T cells in Graves' hyperthyroidism and ophthalmopathy. As reported in that work: Graves' hyperthyroidism qualified as stable when ophthalmopathy did not progress within 18 months. Uncontrolled infection, other autoimmune disease, pregnancy or lactation disqualified patients from enrolment.

Sequenced here: peripheral blood mononuclear cells (PBMCs), sampled at new diagnosis, from a patient treated with antithyroid drugs. The receptor was derived from a woman aged 30 to 39 with Graves disease. The rearrangement links TRBV20-1 to TRBJ2-1; maybe TRBD2 (5 bases). CDR3 nucleotide sequence: TGCAGTGCTATGCAGGTTAGCGAGTACAATGAGCAGTTCTTC. Encoded protein: CSAMQVSEYNEQFF.